These T cell receptor beta chains were read from a single sample in a study of blood T cell repertoires in COVID-19. TCRdb's copy holds only in-frame clones and misses some; the assay was immunoSEQ multiplex PCR. The sample holds approximately 300,000 clones, approximately 90% seen once. The sample taken for sequencing was peripheral blood. These receptors were collected from a young man with active or convalescent COVID-19. CDR3s include the opening cysteine and the closing phenylalanine or tryptophan. The D gene is left open where the match is weak. A row's size may be missing; if present it is once, few, many or a size class.

J gene: TRBJ1-6
D gene: TRBD1
clone size: .
V gene: TRBV4-3
CDR3 DNA: TGCGCCAGCAGCCTCCTGACAGGGTCGAATTCACCCCTCCACTTT
CDR3 protein: CASSLLTGSNSPLHF

J gene: TRBJ1-2
D gene: .
clone size: .
V gene: TRBV14
CDR3 DNA: TGTGCCAGCAGCCAAACGGGTCGTGGCTACACCTTC
CDR3 protein: CASSQTGRGYTF

J gene: TRBJ2-7
D gene: .
clone size: .
V gene: TRBV12-3/TRBV12-4
CDR3 DNA: TGTGCCAGCAGTTTAGCGGGGGGCTACGAGCAGTACTTC
CDR3 protein: CASSLAGGYEQYF

J gene: TRBJ1-2
D gene: .
clone size: .
V gene: TRBV5-8
CDR3 DNA: TGTGCCAGCAGCCCCGAAACAGCCTATGGCTACACCTTC
CDR3 protein: CASSPETAYGYTF

J gene: TRBJ2-1
D gene: .
clone size: once
V gene: TRBV6-2/TRBV6-3
CDR3 DNA: TGTGCCAGCAGTCCAGAAGAAGCCTACAATGAGCAGTTCTTC
CDR3 protein: CASSPEEAYNEQFF

J gene: TRBJ1-2
D gene: TRBD1
clone size: few
V gene: TRBV11-2
CDR3 DNA: TGTGCCAGCAGCAATGGTGGGACAGGGTCAATTCTCAACTATGGCTACACCTTC
CDR3 protein: CASSNGGTGSILNYGYTF

J gene: TRBJ2-3
D gene: TRBD1
clone size: few
V gene: TRBV13
CDR3 DNA: TGTGCCAGCAGCTTAGGGATTCAGGGGGCGCGGACAGATACGCAGTATTTT
CDR3 protein: CASSLGIQGARTDTQYF

J gene: TRBJ2-1
D gene: TRBD2
clone size: once
V gene: TRBV4-1
CDR3 DNA: TGCGCCAGCAGCCAAGAGGGTAGCGGGGATACCTCCTACAATGAGCAGTTCTTC
CDR3 protein: CASSQEGSGDTSYNEQFF

J gene: TRBJ2-1
D gene: .
clone size: .
V gene: TRBV5-4
CDR3 DNA: TGTGCCAGCAGCAAGGACTTCACCGATGAGCAGTTCTTC
CDR3 protein: CASSKDFTDEQFF

J gene: TRBJ1-5
D gene: TRBD1
clone size: .
V gene: TRBV10-2
CDR3 DNA: TGCGCCGTAGGGACAGGGGGCATTCAGCCCCAGCATTTT
CDR3 protein: CAVGTGGIQPQHF

J gene: TRBJ1-1
D gene: TRBD1
clone size: .
V gene: TRBV7-9
CDR3 DNA: TGTGCCAGCAGCTTAGTCCGGGGCGGGACAGCGAACACTGAAGCTTTCTTT
CDR3 protein: CASSLVRGGTANTEAFF

J gene: TRBJ1-2
D gene: .
clone size: .
V gene: TRBV7-9
CDR3 DNA: TGTGCCAGCAGTCACAGGACGCACTATGGCTACACCTTC
CDR3 protein: CASSHRTHYGYTF

J gene: TRBJ2-3
D gene: .
clone size: .
V gene: TRBV12-3/TRBV12-4
CDR3 DNA: TGTGCCAGCATGACTGGCACAGATACGCAGTATTTT
CDR3 protein: CASMTGTDTQYF

J gene: TRBJ2-5
D gene: .
clone size: .
V gene: TRBV5-1
CDR3 DNA: TGCGCCAGCAGCCCGGACTGGGTGGACGAGACCCAGTACTTC
CDR3 protein: CASSPDWVDETQYF

J gene: TRBJ1-1
D gene: .
clone size: .
V gene: TRBV9
CDR3 DNA: TGTGCCAGCAGCGTAGGTAGGGGTGAGGACACTGAAGCTTTCTTT
CDR3 protein: CASSVGRGEDTEAFF

J gene: TRBJ2-7
D gene: .
clone size: .
V gene: TRBV14
CDR3 DNA: TGTGCCAGCAGCCCAAAAGGTCGGGGGGAGCAGTACTTC
CDR3 protein: CASSPKGRGEQYF

J gene: TRBJ1-1
D gene: .
clone size: .
V gene: TRBV12-3/TRBV12-4
CDR3 DNA: TGTGCCGTAAAGGGGGGGTTTACTGAAGCTTTCTTT
CDR3 protein: CAVKGGFTEAFF

J gene: TRBJ2-7
D gene: TRBD2
clone size: .
V gene: TRBV18
CDR3 DNA: TGTGCCAGCTCACCTAGCGGGAGGGACCCCTACGAGCAGTACTTC
CDR3 protein: CASSPSGRDPYEQYF

J gene: TRBJ1-2
D gene: .
clone size: .
V gene: TRBV7-2
CDR3 DNA: TGTGCCAGCCTATCAGGTCGTGGCTATGGCTACACCTTC
CDR3 protein: CASLSGRGYGYTF

J gene: TRBJ1-1
D gene: .
clone size: few
V gene: TRBV29-1
CDR3 DNA: TGCAGCGTTGAAGATAAACCAGATGGGAACACTGAAGCTTTCTTT
CDR3 protein: CSVEDKPDGNTEAFF

J gene: TRBJ2-5
D gene: TRBD2
clone size: .
V gene: TRBV18
CDR3 DNA: TGTGCCAGCTCACGCGGGAGGATACAAGAGACCCAGTACTTC
CDR3 protein: CASSRGRIQETQYF

J gene: TRBJ1-1
D gene: .
clone size: .
V gene: TRBV18
CDR3 DNA: TGTGCCAGCTCAAGAGACAGGATGAACACTGAAGCTTTCTTT
CDR3 protein: CASSRDRMNTEAFF

J gene: TRBJ1-2
D gene: .
clone size: .
V gene: TRBV15
CDR3 DNA: TGTGCCACCAGCACCGCTACCATGATAGGCTACACCTTC
CDR3 protein: CATSTATMIGYTF

J gene: TRBJ2-7
D gene: .
clone size: once
V gene: TRBV19
CDR3 DNA: TGTGCCAGTAAGGGCCCTAGCGTGGGCTCCTACGAGCAGTACTTC
CDR3 protein: CASKGPSVGSYEQYF

J gene: TRBJ2-1
D gene: .
clone size: .
V gene: TRBV14
CDR3 DNA: TGTGCCAGCAGCCAAGGACGTGGACAGTACAATGAGCAGTTCTTC
CDR3 protein: CASSQGRGQYNEQFF

J gene: TRBJ1-1
D gene: .
clone size: .
V gene: TRBV6-6
CDR3 DNA: TGTGCCAGCCTGGGAGGTGAAGCTTTCTTT
CDR3 protein: CASLGGEAFF

J gene: TRBJ2-1
D gene: .
clone size: .
V gene: TRBV15
CDR3 DNA: TGTGCCACCAGCAGAGCGGGAGTTTCCAATGAGCAGTTCTTC
CDR3 protein: CATSRAGVSNEQFF

J gene: TRBJ2-5
D gene: .
clone size: .
V gene: TRBV7-9
CDR3 DNA: TGTGCCAGCAGCCGCTTAGGGGGTACACAAGAGACCCAGTACTTC
CDR3 protein: CASSRLGGTQETQYF

J gene: TRBJ1-1
D gene: .
clone size: once
V gene: TRBV19
CDR3 DNA: TGTGCCAGTAGCCCCGACCGAATGAGGCAAACTGAAGCTTTCTTT
CDR3 protein: CASSPDRMRQTEAFF

J gene: TRBJ1-6
D gene: TRBD1
clone size: .
V gene: TRBV2
CDR3 DNA: TGTGCCAGCACCGACCAGGGGGCACCCTCACCCCTCCACTTT
CDR3 protein: CASTDQGAPSPLHF

J gene: TRBJ1-6
D gene: .
clone size: .
V gene: TRBV7-8
CDR3 DNA: TGTGCCAGCAGCTCGTACAGAACAGCCAAAAATTCACCCCTCCACTTT
CDR3 protein: CASSSYRTAKNSPLHF

J gene: TRBJ2-6
D gene: .
clone size: .
V gene: TRBV6-5
CDR3 DNA: TGTGCCATCGTCCCCGGGGCCAACGTCCTGACTTTC
CDR3 protein: CAIVPGANVLTF

J gene: TRBJ2-7
D gene: TRBD1
clone size: .
V gene: TRBV19
CDR3 DNA: TGTGCCAGTAGTCCCGGGACAGGGTTCGGGATTAATTCGAAGCAGTACTTC
CDR3 protein: CASSPGTGFGINSKQYF

J gene: TRBJ2-2
D gene: .
clone size: once
V gene: TRBV19
CDR3 DNA: TGTGCCAGTAGTATTCAAGGCGGGAAGAACACCGGGGAGCTGTTTTTT
CDR3 protein: CASSIQGGKNTGELFF

J gene: TRBJ1-2
D gene: .
clone size: .
V gene: TRBV5-6
CDR3 DNA: TGTGCCAGCAGCATAGGGACTGCCCATGGCTACACCTTC
CDR3 protein: CASSIGTAHGYTF

J gene: TRBJ1-2
D gene: TRBD1
clone size: .
V gene: TRBV3-1/TRBV3-2
CDR3 DNA: TGTGCCAGCAGCCAATCCGGGACAGAAGCCAGATATGGCTACACCTTC
CDR3 protein: CASSQSGTEARYGYTF

J gene: TRBJ2-2
D gene: .
clone size: once
V gene: TRBV7-2
CDR3 DNA: TGTGCCAGCAGCTTTGCACGGGGGGAGCTGTTTTTT
CDR3 protein: CASSFARGELFF

J gene: TRBJ1-1
D gene: .
clone size: .
V gene: TRBV5-5
CDR3 DNA: TGTGCCAGCAGCTGGGGACAAGCGAACACTGAAGCTTTCTTT
CDR3 protein: CASSWGQANTEAFF

J gene: TRBJ2-5
D gene: .
clone size: .
V gene: TRBV28
CDR3 DNA: TGTGCCAGCAGCCCCTACGGGGAGACCCAGTACTTC
CDR3 protein: CASSPYGETQYF

J gene: TRBJ1-2
D gene: .
clone size: .
V gene: TRBV12-3/TRBV12-4
CDR3 DNA: TGTGCCAGCTCTTCCCCGGGACTCCAGGTGTACACCTTC
CDR3 protein: CASSSPGLQVYTF

J gene: TRBJ2-1
D gene: .
clone size: .
V gene: TRBV7-8
CDR3 DNA: TGTGCCAGCAGCTTAGGCTGGGGGGGGGACATTAGTTCCTACAATGAGCAGTTCTTC
CDR3 protein: CASSLGWGGDISSYNEQFF

J gene: TRBJ2-7
D gene: .
clone size: .
V gene: TRBV7-7
CDR3 DNA: TGTGCCAGCAGCTTATCGGGTGACTACGAGCAGTACTTC
CDR3 protein: CASSLSGDYEQYF

J gene: TRBJ1-1
D gene: .
clone size: .
V gene: TRBV28
CDR3 DNA: TGTGCCAGCAGTTTCGGGGACACTGAAGCTTTCTTT
CDR3 protein: CASSFGDTEAFF

J gene: TRBJ2-5
D gene: TRBD2
clone size: .
V gene: TRBV7-8
CDR3 DNA: TGTGCCAGCAGCTTAAGGGTCCCGACTAGCGGGGGGGAGACCCAGTACTTC
CDR3 protein: CASSLRVPTSGGETQYF

J gene: TRBJ2-3
D gene: .
clone size: once
V gene: TRBV6-2/TRBV6-3
CDR3 DNA: TGTGCCAGCAGTTACTCATACGCGGGCAGGGGATCTCGAGATACGCAGTATTTT
CDR3 protein: CASSYSYAGRGSRDTQYF

J gene: TRBJ2-3
D gene: TRBD2
clone size: .
V gene: TRBV7-2
CDR3 DNA: TGTGCCACAAGACTAGCGAGCACAGATACGCAGTATTTT
CDR3 protein: CATRLASTDTQYF

J gene: TRBJ2-6
D gene: TRBD2
clone size: .
V gene: TRBV10-2
CDR3 DNA: TGCGCCAGCAGTCCGGCGGGGGATTTCTCTGGGGCCAACGTCCTGACTTTC
CDR3 protein: CASSPAGDFSGANVLTF

J gene: TRBJ2-1
D gene: TRBD1
clone size: .
V gene: TRBV23-1
CDR3 DNA: TGCGCCAGCAGTCCGTCGGCCGAGACAGGGTGGTATGAGCAGTTCTTC
CDR3 protein: CASSPSAETGWYEQFF

J gene: TRBJ2-1
D gene: TRBD2
clone size: once
V gene: TRBV7-9
CDR3 DNA: TGTGCCAGCAGCTCTTCTGCGGGGGGGGGCACCTACAATGAGCAGTTCTTC
CDR3 protein: CASSSSAGGGTYNEQFF

J gene: TRBJ2-1
D gene: .
clone size: .
V gene: TRBV5-1
CDR3 DNA: TGCGCCAGCAGCCCCGACCGGGCGGGTGAGCAGTTCTTC
CDR3 protein: CASSPDRAGEQFF

J gene: TRBJ2-7
D gene: TRBD2
clone size: .
V gene: TRBV12-3/TRBV12-4
CDR3 DNA: TGTGCCAGCCGGGCGGGGGGGCGAGGCGAGCAGTACTTC
CDR3 protein: CASRAGGRGEQYF

J gene: TRBJ2-7
D gene: .
clone size: .
V gene: TRBV19
CDR3 DNA: TGTGCCACCCTAGATTCCGCTAACTCCTACGAGCAGTACTTC
CDR3 protein: CATLDSANSYEQYF

J gene: TRBJ1-1
D gene: .
clone size: once
V gene: TRBV5-6
CDR3 DNA: TGTGCCAGCACGCGGGGCGACCGGAAAGCTTTCTTT
CDR3 protein: CASTRGDRKAFF

J gene: TRBJ2-5
D gene: TRBD1
clone size: .
V gene: TRBV29-1
CDR3 DNA: TGCAGCGTTGGTCTAGGGGGCGCATTGACCCAGTACTTC
CDR3 protein: CSVGLGGALTQYF